The clone carrying this T cell receptor (beta chain) was found a few times. Its cognate antigen is unknown. The data are from a study of T cells after yellow fever vaccination. Overall study results and limits: A small proportion of clonotypes was detected in both the CD4 and CD8 compartments. The booster response re-showed most primary clones: around 95% CD4, 88% CD8. Abundant contaminating clonotypes from the bulk population could appear in FACS-sorted repertoires.

Using its own MiXCR run on the 5' RACE reads, TCRdb lists one record per CDR3 protein. The sample holds under 300,000 distinct CDR3 sequences, over 10% seen once. Trimming removed 1 base from V and 8 bases from J, with 5 bases in between. Germline loops: CDR1 DFQATT, CDR2 SNEGSKA (reference sequence). The CDR3 totals 10 residues. This sequence originates from a man younger than 45 who received the YFV17D yellow fever vaccine. The chain recombines TRBV20-1 with TRBJ1-1, with D unclear. This specimen was CD4+ T cells sorted from PBMCs, taken 45 days after the yellow fever booster vaccination. The CDR3 sequence is CSARVREAFF. The CDR3 DNA reads TGCAGTGCTAGAGTCCGCGAAGCTTTCTTT.